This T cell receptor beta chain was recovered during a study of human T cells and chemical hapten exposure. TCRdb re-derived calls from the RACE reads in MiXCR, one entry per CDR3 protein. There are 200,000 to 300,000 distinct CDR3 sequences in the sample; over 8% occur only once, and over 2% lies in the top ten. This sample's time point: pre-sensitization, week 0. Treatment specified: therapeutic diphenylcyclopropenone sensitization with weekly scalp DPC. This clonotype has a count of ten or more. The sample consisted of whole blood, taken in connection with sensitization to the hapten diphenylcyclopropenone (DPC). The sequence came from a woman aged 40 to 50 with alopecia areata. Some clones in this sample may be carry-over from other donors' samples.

CDR3 in DNA: TGTGCCACCAGTGACCCTCCGGGACGGAACTCTGGAAACACCATATATTTT. Translated, it gives CATSDPPGRNSGNTIYF. The chain links TRBV24-1 to TRBJ1-3, with a weak D call TRBD1 (5 bases). The CDR3 spans 17 residues. Trimming took 4 bases from V and 0 from J, leaving 15 bases between them. Germline V lookup: CDR1 KGHDR, CDR2 SFDVKD.